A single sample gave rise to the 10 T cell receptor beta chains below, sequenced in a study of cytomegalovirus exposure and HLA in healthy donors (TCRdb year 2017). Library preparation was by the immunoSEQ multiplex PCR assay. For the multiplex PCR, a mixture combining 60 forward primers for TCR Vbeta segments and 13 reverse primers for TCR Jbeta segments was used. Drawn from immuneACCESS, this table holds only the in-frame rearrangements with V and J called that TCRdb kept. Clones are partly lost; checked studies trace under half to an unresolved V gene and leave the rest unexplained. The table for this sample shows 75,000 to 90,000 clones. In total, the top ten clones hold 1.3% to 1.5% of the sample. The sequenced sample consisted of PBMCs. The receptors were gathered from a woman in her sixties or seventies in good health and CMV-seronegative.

The chain's CDR3 is CASSFGREGWETQYF. The CDR3 region has the DNA TGTGCCAGTAGTTTCGGGCGGGAGGGTTGGGAGACCCAGTACTTC. J is TRBJ2-5 and V is TRBV19; 9 bases fit TRBD2. The CDR3 contains 15 residues. Unmatched junction bases numbered 9, after V lost 5 bases and J lost 5 bases. The germline gives CDR1 LNHDA, CDR2 SQIVND (reference sequence).

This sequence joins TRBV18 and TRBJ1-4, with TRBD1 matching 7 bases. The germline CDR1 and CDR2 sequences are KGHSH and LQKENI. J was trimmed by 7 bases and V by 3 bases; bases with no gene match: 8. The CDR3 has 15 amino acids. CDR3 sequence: CASSPETGTFEKLFF. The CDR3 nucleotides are TGTGCCAGCTCACCGGAGACAGGGACCTTTGAAAAACTGTTTTTT.

The DNA for the CDR3 is TGTGCCAGCAGAGGGACAGCACGGAATGGCTACACCTTC. Translating gives CASRGTARNGYTF. The chain uses TRBV28 and TRBJ1-2; the match to TRBD1 covers 7 bases. With V trimmed by 6 bases and J by 6 bases, 7 bases remained unmatched. Germline-derived CDR1 and CDR2 are MDHEN and SYDVKM. This CDR3 comprises 13 residues.

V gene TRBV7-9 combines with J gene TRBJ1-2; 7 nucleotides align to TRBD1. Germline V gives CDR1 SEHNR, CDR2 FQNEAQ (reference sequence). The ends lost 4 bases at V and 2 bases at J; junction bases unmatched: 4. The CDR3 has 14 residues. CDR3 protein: CASSSRGQNYGYTF. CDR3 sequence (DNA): TGTGCCAGCAGCTCCCGGGGACAGAACTATGGCTACACCTTC.

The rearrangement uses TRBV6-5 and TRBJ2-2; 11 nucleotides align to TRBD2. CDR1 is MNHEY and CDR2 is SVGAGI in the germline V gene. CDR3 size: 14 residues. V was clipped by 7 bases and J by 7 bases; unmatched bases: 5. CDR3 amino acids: CASIRLAGGGELFF. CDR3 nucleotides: TGTGCCAGCATTCGTCTAGCGGGAGGCGGGGAGCTGTTTTTT.

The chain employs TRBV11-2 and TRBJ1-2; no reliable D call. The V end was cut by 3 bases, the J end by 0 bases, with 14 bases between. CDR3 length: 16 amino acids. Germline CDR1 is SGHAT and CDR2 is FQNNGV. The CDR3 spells CASSLSSSLPNYGYTF. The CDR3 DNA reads TGTGCCAGCAGCTTGTCTTCGAGTCTGCCTAACTATGGCTACACCTTC.

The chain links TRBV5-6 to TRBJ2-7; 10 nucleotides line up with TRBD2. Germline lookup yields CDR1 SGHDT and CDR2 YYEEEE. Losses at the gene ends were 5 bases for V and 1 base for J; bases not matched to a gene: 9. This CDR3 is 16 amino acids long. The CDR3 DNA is TGTGCCAGCAGTCTCGCTAGCGGGAGCTTATCCTACGAGCAGTACTTC. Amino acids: CASSLASGSLSYEQYF.

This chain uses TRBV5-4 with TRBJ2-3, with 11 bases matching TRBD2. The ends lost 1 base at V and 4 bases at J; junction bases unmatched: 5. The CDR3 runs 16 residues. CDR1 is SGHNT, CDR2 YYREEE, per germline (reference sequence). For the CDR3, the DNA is TGTGCCAGCAGCTTGATTGGGACTAGCGGCGCAGATACGCAGTATTTT. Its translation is CASSLIGTSGADTQYF.

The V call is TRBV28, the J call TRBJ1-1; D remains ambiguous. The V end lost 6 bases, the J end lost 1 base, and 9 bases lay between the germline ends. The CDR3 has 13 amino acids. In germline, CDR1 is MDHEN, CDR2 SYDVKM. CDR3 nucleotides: TGTGCCAGCAGAAGCGGGCAGAACACTGAAGCTTTCTTT. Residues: CASRSGQNTEAFF. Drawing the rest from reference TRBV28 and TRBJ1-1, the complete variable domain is DVKVTQSSRYLVKRTGEKVFLECVQDMDHENMFWYRQDPGLGLRLIYFSYDVKMKEKGDIPEGYSVSREKKERFSLILESASTNQTSMYLCASRSGQNTEAFFGQGTRLTVV.

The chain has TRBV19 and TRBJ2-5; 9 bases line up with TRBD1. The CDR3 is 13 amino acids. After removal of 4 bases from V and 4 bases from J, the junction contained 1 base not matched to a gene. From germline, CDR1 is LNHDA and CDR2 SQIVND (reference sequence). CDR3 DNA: TGTGCCAGTAGTACACAGGGGGCAGAGACCCAGTACTTC. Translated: CASSTQGAETQYF.